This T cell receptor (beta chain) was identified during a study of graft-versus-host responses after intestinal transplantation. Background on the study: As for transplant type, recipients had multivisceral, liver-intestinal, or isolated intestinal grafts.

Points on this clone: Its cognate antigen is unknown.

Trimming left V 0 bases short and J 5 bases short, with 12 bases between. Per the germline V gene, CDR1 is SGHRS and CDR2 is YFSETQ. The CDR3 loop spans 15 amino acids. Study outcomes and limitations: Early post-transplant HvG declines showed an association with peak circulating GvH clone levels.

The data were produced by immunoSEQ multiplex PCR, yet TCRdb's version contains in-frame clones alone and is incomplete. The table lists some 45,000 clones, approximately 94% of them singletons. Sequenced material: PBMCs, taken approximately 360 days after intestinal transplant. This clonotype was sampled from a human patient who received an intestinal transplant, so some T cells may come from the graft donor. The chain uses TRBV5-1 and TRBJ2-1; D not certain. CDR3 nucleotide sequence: TGCGCCAGCAGCTTGGTGTTGCGTTTGAACAATGAGCAGTTCTTC. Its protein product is CASSLVLRLNNEQFF. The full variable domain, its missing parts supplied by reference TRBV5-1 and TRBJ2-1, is KAGVTQTPRYLIKTRGQQVTLSCSPISGHRSVSWYQQTPGQGLQFLFEYFSETQRNKGNFPGRFSGRQFSNSRSEMNVSTLELGDSALYLCASSLVLRLNNEQFFGPGTRLTVL.